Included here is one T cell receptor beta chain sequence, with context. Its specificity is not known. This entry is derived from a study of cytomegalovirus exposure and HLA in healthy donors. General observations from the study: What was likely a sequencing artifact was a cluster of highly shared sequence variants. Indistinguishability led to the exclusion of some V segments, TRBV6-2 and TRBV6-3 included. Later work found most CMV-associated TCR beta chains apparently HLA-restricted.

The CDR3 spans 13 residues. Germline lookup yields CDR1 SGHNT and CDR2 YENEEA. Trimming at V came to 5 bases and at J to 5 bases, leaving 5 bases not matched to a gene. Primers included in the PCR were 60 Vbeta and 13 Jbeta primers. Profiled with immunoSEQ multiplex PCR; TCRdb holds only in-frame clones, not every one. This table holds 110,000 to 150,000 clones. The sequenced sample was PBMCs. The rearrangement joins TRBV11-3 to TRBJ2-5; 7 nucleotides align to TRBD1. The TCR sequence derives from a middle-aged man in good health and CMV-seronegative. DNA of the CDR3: TGTGCCAGCAGCCAGACAGGGATGGAGACCCAGTACTTC. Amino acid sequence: CASSQTGMETQYF.